The T cell receptor (beta chain) described here comes from a study of blood T cell repertoires in COVID-19. Study-level information: Sample material is recorded as cDNA or gDNA derived from T cells, B-cell-depleted T cells, or PBMCs.

The CDR3 has 16 amino acids. Looked up from germline, CDR1 is LNHDA and CDR2 is SQIVND (reference sequence). Trimming pared 7 bases from V and 0 bases from J, leaving 18 bases between. Profiling relied on immunoSEQ multiplex PCR, and the TCRdb table lists in-frame clones only, not all of them. Seen here are over 400,000 clones, 80% to 90% observed once, and the top ten hold approximately 2.9%. The specimen sequenced was peripheral blood. The chain carries TRBV19 and TRBJ1-1, with no clear D. This clonotype was obtained from a human donor in a cohort sampled during active COVID-19. Written as DNA, the CDR3 is TGTGCCAGTACCCTCCCGAATGGAGAGGTGAACACTGAAGCTTTCTTT. Translated: CASTLPNGEVNTEAFF.